These 31 T cell receptor beta chains were sequenced from one sample in a study of human T cells and chemical hapten exposure. Stated treatment: therapeutic diphenylcyclopropenone sensitization with weekly scalp DPC. As the library was built, unique molecular identifiers were attached to individual cDNA molecules. TCRdb reanalysed the reads using MiXCR and keeps one entry per CDR3 protein. The sample has roughly 800 distinct CDR3 sequences, around two thirds seen once. Sequencing used whole blood, obtained before DPC sensitization or 2, 6, or about 24 weeks after (not recorded which). The receptors were sampled from an adult with alopecia areata. Some clones in this sample may be carry-over from other donors' samples. This table probably holds off-target reads from a library built for another chain.

The rearrangement links TRBV7-2 to TRBJ2-1; D is uncertain. Germline CDR1 and CDR2: SGHTA and FQGNSA. CDR3 length equals 12 residues. V lost 2 bases to trimming and J lost 8 bases, with 7 bases between them. The CDR3 is CASSLLSYEQFF. In DNA form, the CDR3 reads TGTGCCAGCAGCTTATTGAGCTATGAGCAGTTCTTC.

The J gene is TRBJ2-1, the V gene TRBV7-3; no clear D gene. This CDR3 is 12 amino acids long. V was shortened by 1 base and J by 7 bases, with 5 bases between the two germline ends. Germline V gene data show CDR1 as SGHTA and CDR2 as FQGTGA. CDR3 in DNA: TGTGCCAGCAGCTTAATTCCAAATGAGCAGTTCTTC. This translates into CASSLIPNEQFF. The full variable domain, in which reference TRBV7-3 and TRBJ2-1 provide the parts outside the CDR3, is GAGVSQTPSNKVTEKGKYVELRCDPISGHTALYWYRQSLGQGPEFLIYFQGTGAADDSGLPNDRFFAVRPEGSVSTLKIQRTERGDSAVYLCASSLIPNEQFFGPGTRLTVL.

The gene calls are TRBV2 and TRBJ2-6; D is possibly TRBD2 (6 bases). The CDR3 totals 15 residues. With 2 bases removed from V and 2 bases from J, the gap between germline ends came to 7 bases. Per germline, CDR1 SNHLY and CDR2 FYNNEI. The CDR3 loop reads CASSESGAGANVLTF. In nucleotides, the CDR3 is TGTGCCAGCAGTGAATCGGGGGCTGGGGCCAACGTCCTGACTTTC. Supplemented by reference TRBV2 and TRBJ2-6, the full variable domain reads EPEVTQTPSHQVTQMGQEVILRCVPISNHLYFYWYRQILGQKVEFLVSFYNNEISEKSEIFDDQFSVERPDGSNFTLKIRSTKLEDSAMYFCASSESGAGANVLTFGAGSRLTVL.

The table lists this clonotype with a few counts. The J gene is TRBJ2-3, the V gene TRBV20-1; 10 nucleotides agree with TRBD1. The length of the CDR3 is 14 residues. With V trimmed by 4 bases and J by 5 bases, 6 bases remained unmatched. CDR1 and CDR2 from the germline V gene are DFQATT and SNEGSKA (reference sequence). The CDR3 is CSANLGQGKDTQYF. DNA of the CDR3: TGCAGTGCTAACCTGGGACAGGGGAAAGATACGCAGTATTTT.

This sequence joins TRBV20-1 and TRBJ2-7; D remains ambiguous. Germline-derived CDR1 and CDR2 are DFQATT and SNEGSKA (reference sequence). Trimming left V 3 bases short and J 3 bases short, with 9 bases between. The CDR3 totals 12 residues. CDR3 region: CSASRTGYEQYF. The CDR3, as DNA: TGCAGTGCTAGTAGGACGGGCTACGAGCAGTACTTC.

This clonotype is a singleton in its sample. This chain links TRBV5-1 with TRBJ2-4; no definite D call. This CDR3 contains 9 residues. Per germline, CDR1 SGHRS and CDR2 YFSETQ. The ends were cut back, 5 bases at V and 8 bases at J, with 2 bases in the middle. CDR3 amino acids: CASSYIQYF. DNA for the CDR3: TGCGCCAGCAGTTACATTCAGTACTTC.

The V call is TRBV7-2, the J call TRBJ2-2, with 13 positions matching TRBD2. The V and J ends lost 6 bases and 7 bases, in that order; junction bases with no gene match: 2. The length of the CDR3 is 14 residues. CDR1 SGHTA and CDR2 FQGNSA come from the germline V gene. The CDR3 region is CASRRTSGSGELFF. Here the CDR3 DNA reads TGTGCCAGCAGGCGGACTAGCGGGAGCGGGGAGCTGTTTTTT.

The chain links TRBV7-3 to TRBJ2-2; D not certain. CDR1 and CDR2 (germline): SGHTA, FQGTGA. This CDR3 spans 12 amino acids. V lost 3 bases and J 6 bases, leaving 5 bases between the germline ends. In DNA, the CDR3 is TGTGCCAGCAGCTTCGGTGCCGGGGAGCTGTTTTTT. Protein product: CASSFGAGELFF.

This chain connects TRBV20-1 to TRBJ2-4; D might be TRBD2 (6 bases). Germline CDR1 and CDR2: DFQATT and SNEGSKA (reference sequence). Trimming cost V 0 bases and J 0 bases, with 9 bases left between them. The CDR3 spans 15 residues. This chain's CDR3 is CSARDGGVAKNIQYF. The CDR3 region has the DNA TGCAGTGCTAGAGATGGCGGGGTAGCCAAAAACATTCAGTACTTC.

The genes are TRBV28 and TRBJ2-7, with D unresolved. This CDR3 region has 15 residues. The V gene lost 1 base and the J gene lost 0 bases, with 10 bases spanning the gap. Germline V gives CDR1 MDHEN, CDR2 SYDVKM. The CDR3, as DNA: TGTGCCAGCAGTTTATCTCGAGTGAGCTCCTACGAGCAGTACTTC. It encodes CASSLSRVSSYEQYF. The full variable domain, rest sourced from reference TRBV28 and TRBJ2-7, is DVKVTQSSRYLVKRTGEKVFLECVQDMDHENMFWYRQDPGLGLRLIYFSYDVKMKEKGDIPEGYSVSREKKERFSLILESASTNQTSMYLCASSLSRVSSYEQYFGPGTRLTVT.

The chain is built from TRBV7-9 and TRBJ2-1; TRBD2 matches at 14 bases. Germline CDR1 SEHNR, CDR2 FQNEAQ (reference sequence). The V segment lost 5 bases and the J segment 8 bases; nucleotides outside the gene matches: 8. The CDR3 consists of 16 residues. DNA of the CDR3: TGTGCCAGCAGCACGGGACTAGCGGGAGCGGGGGATGAGCAGTTCTTC. This translates into CASSTGLAGAGDEQFF.

This clonotype has more than one count but fewer than ten. The rearrangement uses TRBV4-3 and TRBJ2-3, with 9 bases fitting TRBD2. With V trimmed by 3 bases and J by 6 bases, 10 bases remained unmatched. Germline V gene data show CDR1 as LGHNA and CDR2 as YSLEER. The CDR3 consists of 16 residues. In DNA form, the CDR3 reads TGCGCCAGCAGCCAGGGGGGACTAGCCTATGAGGATACGCAGTATTTT. It specifies CASSQGGLAYEDTQYF.

The rearrangement uses TRBV7-9 and TRBJ2-3, with 10 bases fitting TRBD2. V lost 8 bases to trimming and J lost 2 bases; unmatched junction nucleotides: 7. The germline CDR1 and CDR2 sequences are SEHNR and FQNEAQ (reference sequence). The CDR3 length is 15 residues. CDR3 loop: CASGIGLAATDTQYF. The CDR3 region has the DNA TGTGCCAGCGGCATCGGACTAGCGGCCACAGATACGCAGTATTTT.

This clonotype appeared a single time. The chain couples TRBV6-2 or TRBV6-3 to TRBJ2-1; 7 nucleotides match TRBD2. V lost 7 bases, J lost 8 bases, and 14 bases stayed unmatched. The length of the CDR3 is 15 residues. CDR1 and CDR2 (germline): MNHEY, SVGEGT. The CDR3 spells CASTSWGGSRDEQFF. In DNA, the CDR3 is TGTGCCAGCACCTCATGGGGCGGGAGCCGGGATGAGCAGTTCTTC.

V is TRBV21-1 and J is TRBJ2-1; TRBD1, the D gene given by the table, was not confirmed from the DNA. TRBV21-1 is an annotated pseudogene. The CDR3 covers 15 residues. In DNA, the CDR3 is TGTGCCAGGACCAAGGGGGACAGGGGACCAAATGAGCAGTTCTTC. Protein product: CARTKGDRGPNEQFF.

The chain employs TRBV7-8 and TRBJ2-5; D ambiguous. The CDR3 extends over 12 amino acids. Germline-derived CDR1 and CDR2 are SGHVS and FQNEAQ. V was trimmed by 5 bases and J by 4 bases, leaving 8 bases between them. The CDR3 bases are TGTGCCAGCAGCCCCTTCACAGAGACCCAGTACTTC. Amino acid sequence: CASSPFTETQYF.

This clonotype was found a few times. This chain connects TRBV7-2 to TRBJ2-1; the match to TRBD2 covers 13 bases. Germline lookup yields CDR1 SGHTA and CDR2 FQGNSA. The V segment lost 5 bases and the J segment 1 base; nucleotides outside the gene matches: 8. The CDR3 runs 18 residues. The CDR3 sequence is CASSLWTSGSWSYNEQFF. CDR3 nucleotides: TGTGCCAGCAGCCTTTGGACTAGCGGGAGTTGGTCCTACAATGAGCAGTTCTTC.

J is TRBJ2-3 and V is TRBV28; D gene unclear. Germline values: CDR1 MDHEN, CDR2 SYDVKM. Deletions cut 3 bases from V and 1 base from J, with 5 bases between. This CDR3 is 13 amino acids long. The CDR3 is CASSLEGTDTQYF. CDR3 DNA sequence: TGTGCCAGCAGTTTGGAAGGCACAGATACGCAGTATTTT.

The CDR3 loop reads CASSLYAVNTEAFF. For the CDR3, the DNA is TGCGCCAGCAGCTTGTACGCCGTGAACACTGAAGCTTTCTTT. This chain connects TRBV5-1 to TRBJ1-1; D uncertain. V was shortened by 1 base and J by 0 bases, with 7 bases between the two germline ends. The CDR3 covers 14 residues. Germline V gives CDR1 SGHRS, CDR2 YFSETQ.

This chain connects TRBV12-3 or TRBV12-4 to TRBJ1-2; 9 nucleotides match TRBD1. CDR3 length: 14 amino acids. Losses at the gene ends were 5 bases for V and 8 bases for J; bases not matched to a gene: 9. The CDR3 loop reads CASSALQGASGYTF. In DNA form, the CDR3 reads TGTGCCAGCAGTGCTCTACAGGGGGCATCGGGCTACACCTTC.

The genes are TRBV19 and TRBJ1-4; D call uncertain. The CDR3 has 14 amino acids. V lost 7 bases, J lost 0 bases, and 9 bases lay in between. CDR1 and CDR2 from the germline V gene are LNHDA and SQIVND (reference sequence). The chain's CDR3 is CASMGGATNEKLFF. For the CDR3, the DNA is TGTGCCAGTATGGGCGGCGCAACTAATGAAAAACTGTTTTTT.

The V call is TRBV5-1, the J call TRBJ2-3; D is undetermined. V dropped 0 bases and J dropped 12 bases, with 14 bases sitting between them. This CDR3 comprises 13 residues. Germline CDR1 reads SGHRS; CDR2 reads YFSETQ. The CDR3 nucleotides are TGCGCCAGCAGCTTGGCCGAGCCCAGACTTCAGTATTTT. Translation: CASSLAEPRLQYF. The whole variable domain, remainder taken from reference TRBV5-1 and TRBJ2-3, is KAGVTQTPRYLIKTRGQQVTLSCSPISGHRSVSWYQQTPGQGLQFLFEYFSETQRNKGNFPGRFSGRQFSNSRSEMNVSTLELGDSALYLCASSLAEPRLQYFGPGTRLTVL.

V usage is TRBV6-2 or TRBV6-3 and J usage is TRBJ1-1; D gene uncertain. Trimming removed 4 bases at V and 2 bases at J, with 5 bases between. CDR3 length equals 12 residues. Germline loops: CDR1 MNHEY, CDR2 SVGEGT. The CDR3 bases are TGTGCCAGCAGTTTTTTCAACACTGAAGCTTTCTTT. Translated, it gives CASSFFNTEAFF.

The chain is built from TRBV11-1 and TRBJ2-7; a weak D match, TRBD2 (6 bases). Trimming stripped 5 bases from V and 2 bases from J, with 16 bases between. The CDR3 contains 15 residues. CDR1 and CDR2 from the germline V gene are SGHAT and FQDESV (reference sequence). Written as DNA, the CDR3 is TGTGCCAGCAGCCTCGGGGCTAGCGCAGCCTACGAGCAGTACTTC. Amino acid sequence: CASSLGASAAYEQYF. Based on the CDR3 plus reference TRBV11-1 and TRBJ2-7, the full variable domain is EAEVAQSPRYKITEKSQAVAFWCDPISGHATLYWYRQILGQGPELLVQFQDESVVDDSQLPKDRFSAERLKGVDSTLKIQPAELGDSAMYLCASSLGASAAYEQYFGPGTRLTVT.

A remark on this clonotype: Compared with germline, one end of the junction differs, possibly owing to a read error. The genes are TRBV28 and TRBJ2-7; D might be TRBD2 (5 bases). The CDR3 totals 14 residues. The germline V gene encodes CDR1 MDHEN and CDR2 SYDVKM. CDR3 DNA sequence: TGTGCCATCAGTCGATACCCCGGGATCTACGAGCAGTACTTC. Translating it yields CAISRYPGIYEQYF.

This clonotype has a handful of counts. This chain joins TRBV5-1 and TRBJ2-7; TRBD1 aligns across 7 bases. From germline, CDR1 is SGHRS and CDR2 YFSETQ. The length of the CDR3 is 15 residues. V lost 7 bases to trimming and J lost 0 bases; unmatched junction nucleotides: 10. The CDR3 here is CASREQGLSSYEQYF. In nucleotides, the CDR3 is TGCGCCAGCCGTGAACAGGGGCTAAGCTCCTACGAGCAGTACTTC.

The chain links TRBV21-1 to TRBJ2-7; whether TRBD2, the table's D call, matches the DNA was not checked. TRBV21-1 is marked as a pseudogene. The CDR3 contains 15 residues. The CDR3 sequence is CASSKGLAVPYEQYF. CDR3 in DNA: TGTGCCAGCAGCAAGGGACTAGCGGTGCCCTACGAGCAGTACTTC.

V and J are TRBV28 and TRBJ2-5; D assignment may be TRBD1 or TRBD2 (5 bases each). The CDR3 sequence is 11 residues long. The germline V gene has CDR1 MDHEN and CDR2 SYDVKM. V was trimmed by 4 bases and J by 6 bases, leaving 6 bases between them. CDR3 sequence (DNA): TGTGCCAGCAGTTGGGGACAGACCCAGTACTTC. It specifies CASSWGQTQYF.

This rearrangement joins TRBV20-1 to TRBJ2-3, with a possible D match to TRBD1 (6 bases). Germline CDR1 and CDR2: DFQATT and SNEGSKA (reference sequence). CDR3 length equals 14 residues. V shed 5 bases and J shed 8 bases, with 20 bases lying between them. The DNA for the CDR3 is TGCAGTGCTCCCCCCGGACAGAGTGGGGCTACGCAGTATTTT. Translation gives CSAPPGQSGATQYF.

The chain uses TRBV21-1 and TRBJ2-7; the table gives TRBD2 as D, unverified against the DNA. TRBV21-1 is given as a pseudogene. The CDR3 totals 16 residues. The DNA of the CDR3 is TGTGCCAGCACCTCCTCGCCGAACCAGCGAGCCTACGAGCAGTACTTC. It codes for CASTSSPNQRAYEQYF.

This clonotype appeared a few times. The chain joins TRBV20-1 to TRBJ2-7; tentative D call: TRBD2 (7 bases). Germline lookup yields CDR1 DFQATT and CDR2 SNEGSKA (reference sequence). Trimming removed 2 bases at V and 5 bases at J, with 16 bases between. CDR3 length equals 14 residues. CDR3 in amino acids: CSARRGGLADEQYF. The CDR3 DNA follows: TGCAGTGCTAGAAGGGGGGGGCTAGCGGACGAGCAGTACTTC.